The 9 T cell receptor beta chains given below trace back to one sample, sequenced in a study of blood T cell repertoires in COVID-19 (dated by TCRdb to 2019 to 2021). Library preparation was by the immunoSEQ multiplex PCR assay. TCRdb mirrors the immuneACCESS table, restricted to in-frame sequences. Some clones are absent from its copies; in checked studies, under half trace to an unresolved V gene, and the reason for the others is unknown. The sample contains hundreds of thousands of clones, approximately 92% of them found a single time. The ten largest make up roughly 1% of the sample. Sequencing used PBMCs or T cells enriched from blood (not recorded which). These receptors came from a man between 18 and 35 years old who had recovered from COVID-19.

The chain carries TRBV28 and TRBJ2-4; 12 bases line up with TRBD2. Trimming cost V 1 base and J 8 bases; bases outside gene matches: 6. The CDR3 is made up of 16 amino acids. Germline CDR1 reads MDHEN; CDR2 reads SYDVKM. The chain's CDR3 is CASSLSGLAGGHIQYF. In nucleotides, the CDR3 is TGTGCCAGCAGTTTATCGGGCCTAGCGGGAGGGCACATTCAGTACTTC.

V is TRBV29-1 and J is TRBJ2-1; TRBD1 aligns across 10 bases. From germline, CDR1 is SQVTM and CDR2 ANQGSEA. The V gene end was trimmed by 6 bases and the J gene end by 7 bases; junction bases not matched to a gene: 6. The length of the CDR3 is 13 residues. Written as DNA, the CDR3 is TGCAGCGTCGAGACAGGGGGCATGAATGAGCAGTTCTTC. It encodes CSVETGGMNEQFF.

CDR3 in DNA: TGTGCCAGCAGCCAAGCCCTCGGGACATATCTACCTGGAAACACCATATATTTT. The encoded protein is CASSQALGTYLPGNTIYF. This chain links TRBV3-1 (or the pseudogene TRBV3-2) with TRBJ1-3; a possible D gene is TRBD1 (6 bases). Trimming removed 1 base at V and 2 bases at J, with 18 bases between. The germline gives CDR1 LGHDT, CDR2 YNNKEL (reference sequence). CDR3 size: 18 residues.

The chain recombines TRBV6-2 or TRBV6-3 with TRBJ2-7; 10 bases agree with TRBD1. Germline loops: CDR1 MNHEY, CDR2 SVGEGT. J gave up 1 base and V 5 bases, and 2 bases lay outside the gene matches. The CDR3 length is 14 residues. The CDR3 loop reads CASSDRGPSYEQYF. The DNA for the CDR3 is TGTGCCAGCAGTGACAGGGGGCCATCCTACGAGCAGTACTTC.

V and J are TRBV28 and TRBJ1-6; TRBD1 aligns across 7 bases. Germline V lookup: CDR1 MDHEN, CDR2 SYDVKM. The V gene end was trimmed by 5 bases and the J gene end by 15 bases; junction bases not matched to a gene: 4. The CDR3 loop spans 11 amino acids. The CDR3 nucleotides are TGTGCCAGCAGTATACAGGGGCTCCTCCACTTT. It translates to CASSIQGLLHF.

The chain combines TRBV28 with TRBJ1-5; D unresolved. Germline V gene lookup returns CDR1 MDHEN and CDR2 SYDVKM. This CDR3 spans 13 amino acids. The V and J ends lost 2 bases and 8 bases respectively, with 10 bases between them. The CDR3 DNA follows: TGTGCCAGCAGTTTACGGGGTGACAAGCCCCAGCATTTT. Amino acids: CASSLRGDKPQHF.

V gene TRBV20-1 combines with J gene TRBJ1-2; unclear D gene. The CDR3 runs to 12 residues. V shed 3 bases and J shed 2 bases, with 7 bases lying between them. CDR1 DFQATT and CDR2 SNEGSKA come from the germline V gene (reference sequence). The CDR3 sequence: CSASWQNYGYTF. DNA for the CDR3: TGCAGTGCTAGTTGGCAGAACTATGGCTACACCTTC.

The chain joins TRBV7-9 to TRBJ1-2, with 7 bases aligning to TRBD1. Germline V lookup: CDR1 SEHNR, CDR2 FQNEAQ (reference sequence). The CDR3 covers 16 residues. V was clipped by 2 bases and J by 7 bases; unmatched bases: 13. CDR3 loop: CASSLRFTGDIGGYTF. CDR3 DNA sequence: TGTGCCAGCAGCTTAAGATTTACAGGGGACATTGGTGGCTACACCTTC.

The table lists this clone with a count of one. The chain recombines TRBV10-3 with TRBJ2-1, with TRBD2 matching over 13 bases. V was pared by 10 bases and J by 3 bases, with 6 bases of the junction left unmatched. CDR3 size: 15 residues. Germline V gives CDR1 ENHRY, CDR2 SYGVKD. CDR3 sequence (DNA): TGTGCCACCGGAGGACTAGCGGGGGTCTACAATGAGCAGTTCTTC. Its protein is CATGGLAGVYNEQFF.